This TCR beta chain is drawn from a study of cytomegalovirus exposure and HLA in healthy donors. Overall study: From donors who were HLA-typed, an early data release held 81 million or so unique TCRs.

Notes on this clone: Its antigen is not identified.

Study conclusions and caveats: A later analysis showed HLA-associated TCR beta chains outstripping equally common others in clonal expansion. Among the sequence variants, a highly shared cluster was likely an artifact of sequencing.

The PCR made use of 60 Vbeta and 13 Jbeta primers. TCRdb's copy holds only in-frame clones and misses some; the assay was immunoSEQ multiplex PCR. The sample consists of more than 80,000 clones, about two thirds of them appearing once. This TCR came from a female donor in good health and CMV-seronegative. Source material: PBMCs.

This CDR3 reads CASSLFGLQETQYF. The CDR3 region has the DNA TGCGCCAGCAGCTTGTTCGGTTTACAAGAGACCCAGTACTTC. The chain carries TRBV5-1 and TRBJ2-5; D not certain. The CDR3 sequence is 14 residues long. Between the trimmed V and J ends, which lost 1 base and 2 bases, there was a span of 9 bases. CDR1 SGHRS and CDR2 YFSETQ come from the germline V gene.